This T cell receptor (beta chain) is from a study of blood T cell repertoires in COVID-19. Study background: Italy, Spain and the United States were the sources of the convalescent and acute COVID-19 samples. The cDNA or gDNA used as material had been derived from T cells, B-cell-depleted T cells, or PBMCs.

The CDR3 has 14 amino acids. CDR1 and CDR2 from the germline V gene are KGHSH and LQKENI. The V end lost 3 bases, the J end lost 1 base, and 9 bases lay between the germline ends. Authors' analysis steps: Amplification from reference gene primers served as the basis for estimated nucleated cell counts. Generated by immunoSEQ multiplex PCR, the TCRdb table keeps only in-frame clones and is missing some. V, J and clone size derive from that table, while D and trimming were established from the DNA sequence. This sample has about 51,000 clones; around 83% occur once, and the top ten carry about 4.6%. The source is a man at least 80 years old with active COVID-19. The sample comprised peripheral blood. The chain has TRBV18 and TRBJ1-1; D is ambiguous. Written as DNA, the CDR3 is TGTGCCAGCTCACCGGCGGTTAAGAACACTGAAGCTTTCTTT. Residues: CASSPAVKNTEAFF.